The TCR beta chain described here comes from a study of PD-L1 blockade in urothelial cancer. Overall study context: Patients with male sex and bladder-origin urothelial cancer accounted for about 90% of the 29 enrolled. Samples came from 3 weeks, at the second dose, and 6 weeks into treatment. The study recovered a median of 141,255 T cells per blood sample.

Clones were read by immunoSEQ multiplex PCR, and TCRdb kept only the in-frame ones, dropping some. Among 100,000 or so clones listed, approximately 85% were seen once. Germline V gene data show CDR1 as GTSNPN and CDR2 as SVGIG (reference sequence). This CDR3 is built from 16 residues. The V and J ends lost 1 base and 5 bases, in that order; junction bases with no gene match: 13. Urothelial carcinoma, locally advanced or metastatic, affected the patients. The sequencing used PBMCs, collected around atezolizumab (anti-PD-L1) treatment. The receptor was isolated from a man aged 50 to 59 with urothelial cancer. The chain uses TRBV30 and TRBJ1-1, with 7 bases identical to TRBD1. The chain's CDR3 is CAWSGRVAGGTTEAFF. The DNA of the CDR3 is TGTGCCTGGAGTGGGCGGGTAGCAGGGGGGACTACTGAAGCTTTCTTT.